This passage covers 20 T cell receptor beta chains from one sample sequenced in a study of blood T cell repertoires in COVID-19. Assay used: immunoSEQ multiplex PCR; TCRdb lists only in-frame clones, some missing. Here the sample spans under 250,000 clones, 65% to 90% being singletons. The sample comprised peripheral blood. These receptors were obtained from a woman aged 70-85 years with COVID-19, enrolled during active disease.

The rearrangement joins TRBV3-1 (or the pseudogene TRBV3-2) to TRBJ2-1; a possible D gene is TRBD2 (5 bases). Germline CDR1 and CDR2: LGHDT and YNNKEL (reference sequence). CDR3 length: 15 amino acids. V was trimmed by 2 bases and J by 0 bases, leaving 8 bases between them. The CDR3 DNA follows: TGTGCCAGCAGCCAACTAGCAGTCTCCTACAATGAGCAGTTCTTC. Protein sequence: CASSQLAVSYNEQFF.

Concerning this clone itself: The sample holds other DNA sequences that translate to the same CDR3. The chain is built from TRBV5-1 and TRBJ2-7; D unclear. From germline, CDR1 is SGHRS and CDR2 YFSETQ. This CDR3 has 13 amino acids. V lost 0 bases and J 4 bases, leaving 8 bases between the germline ends. In DNA, the CDR3 is TGCGCCAGCAGCTTGGACAGTTTTTACGAGCAGTACTTC. The encoded protein is CASSLDSFYEQYF.

The J gene is TRBJ2-7, the V gene TRBV11-2; 10 bases map to TRBD2. The CDR3 has 15 residues. Losses at the gene ends were 5 bases for V and 4 bases for J; bases not matched to a gene: 8. Germline V gene sequence: CDR1 SGHAT, CDR2 FQNNGV. In DNA, the CDR3 is TGTGCCAGCAGCCCTCGGACTAGCGGAAATTACGAGCAGTACTTC. The encoded protein is CASSPRTSGNYEQYF. Based on the CDR3 plus reference TRBV11-2 and TRBJ2-7, the full variable domain is EAGVAQSPRYKIIEKRQSVAFWCNPISGHATLYWYQQILGQGPKLLIQFQNNGVVDDSQLPKDRFSAERLKGVDSTLKIQPAKLEDSAVYLCASSPRTSGNYEQYFGPGTRLTVT.

CDR3 in DNA: TGTGCCAGCAGCCAAGGGGCAGCCCAGGGGGTTGTATATGGCTACACCTTC. This translates into CASSQGAAQGVVYGYTF. The chain links TRBV3-1 (or the pseudogene TRBV3-2) to TRBJ1-2; 7 nucleotides match TRBD1. Looked up from germline, CDR1 is LGHDT and CDR2 is YNNKEL (reference sequence). The CDR3 is 17 amino acids. Trimming removed 1 base from V and 5 bases from J; junction bases left unmatched: 13.

This clone was recorded only once. The V and J genes are TRBV6-5 and TRBJ1-5, with 9 bases fitting TRBD1. CDR1 and CDR2 (germline): MNHEY, SVGAGI. CDR3 length: 13 amino acids. J lost 7 bases, V lost 5 bases, and 3 bases had no gene match. The CDR3 sequence is CASSKQGAQPQHF. CDR3 DNA sequence: TGTGCCAGCAGTAAACAGGGGGCCCAGCCCCAGCATTTT.

This chain joins TRBV6-1 and TRBJ1-1, with 9 bases matching TRBD1. After removal of 8 bases from V and 3 bases from J, the junction contained 4 bases not matched to a gene. The CDR3 sequence is 13 residues long. Germline values: CDR1 MNHNS, CDR2 SASEGT. The CDR3 loop is CASYRDRDTEAFF. For the CDR3, the DNA is TGTGCCAGCTATCGGGACAGGGACACTGAAGCTTTCTTT.

The V gene is TRBV3-1 (or the pseudogene TRBV3-2), the J gene TRBJ1-2, with 9 nucleotides matching TRBD1. This CDR3 is 15 amino acids long. The germline V gene encodes CDR1 LGHDT and CDR2 YNNKEL (reference sequence). V lost 4 bases and J lost 6; bases outside the gene matches: 9. The CDR3 is CASSRKNRGPDGYTF. DNA for the CDR3: TGTGCCAGCAGCCGTAAGAACAGGGGGCCCGATGGCTACACCTTC.

Only a few counts were recorded for this clone. The gene calls are TRBV7-3 and TRBJ1-1; 9 bases map to TRBD1. V was clipped by 5 bases and J by 6 bases; unmatched bases: 10. The CDR3 runs 15 residues. Germline V gives CDR1 SGHTA, CDR2 FQGTGA. CDR3 region: CASSLYPGQGAEAFF. CDR3 sequence (DNA): TGTGCCAGCAGCCTGTACCCGGGACAGGGAGCTGAAGCTTTCTTT.

The rearrangement links TRBV7-9 to TRBJ1-5; D may be TRBD1 (6 bases). Germline V CDR1 and CDR2: SEHNR, FQNEAQ (reference sequence). CDR3 length: 17 residues. With 5 bases removed from V and 4 bases from J, the gap between germline ends came to 21 bases. CDR3 sequence reads: CASSRTAGASENQPQHF. As DNA, the CDR3 is TGTGCCAGCAGCCGGACGGCAGGGGCGAGCGAGAATCAGCCCCAGCATTTT.

The V call is TRBV18, the J call TRBJ1-3; possible D gene TRBD1, 6 bases. Per germline, CDR1 KGHSH and CDR2 LQKENI. There are 14 residues in the CDR3. Trimming cost V 3 bases and J 5 bases, with 11 bases left between them. The CDR3 sequence is CASSPNGQRNTIYF. The CDR3 bases are TGTGCCAGCTCACCGAACGGACAGCGAAACACCATATATTTT.

The chain uses TRBV4-2 and TRBJ1-1; TRBD1 matches at 8 bases. Germline V gene data show CDR1 as LGHNA and CDR2 as YNFKEQ. With V trimmed by 1 base and J by 1 base, 2 bases remained unmatched. CDR3 length: 15 residues. CDR3 in DNA: TGTGCCAGCAGCCAAGCCGGGACAGGGAACACTGAAGCTTTCTTT. It specifies CASSQAGTGNTEAFF.

V is TRBV19 and J is TRBJ1-2; D unresolved. The CDR3 covers 14 residues. Trimming took off 1 base at V and 4 bases at J, with 10 bases between the two ends. The germline V gene has CDR1 LNHDA and CDR2 SQIVND (reference sequence). CDR3 in amino acids: CASSIVESGYGYTF. The DNA of the CDR3 is TGTGCCAGTAGTATAGTGGAGTCCGGCTATGGCTACACCTTC.

This chain joins TRBV19 and TRBJ1-5; possible D gene TRBD1, 5 bases. CDR3 length: 13 amino acids. The V end was cut by 5 bases, the J end by 5 bases, with 10 bases between. Germline V gene data show CDR1 as LNHDA and CDR2 as SQIVND (reference sequence). CDR3 residues: CASSDSLYQPQHF. As DNA, the CDR3 is TGTGCCAGTAGTGACAGCTTATATCAGCCCCAGCATTTT.

The chain joins TRBV11-2 to TRBJ1-1, with D possibly being TRBD1 (6 bases). V lost 3 bases and J 5 bases, leaving 16 bases between the germline ends. CDR3 length equals 15 residues. The germline CDR1 and CDR2 sequences are SGHAT and FQNNGV. The CDR3 here is CASSFSGTTGTEAFF. CDR3 in DNA: TGTGCCAGCAGCTTTTCCGGGACCACAGGGACTGAAGCTTTCTTT.

This clone was counted between two and nine times. The chain uses TRBV15 and TRBJ1-6, with D hard to call. Germline CDR1 LNHNV, CDR2 YYDKDF (reference sequence). The CDR3 runs to 14 residues. V lost 1 base and J 7 bases, leaving 8 bases between the germline ends. The CDR3 sequence: CATSRGASNSPLHF. CDR3 sequence (DNA): TGTGCCACCAGCAGAGGGGCCTCCAATTCACCCCTCCACTTT.

The chain is built from TRBV12-3 or TRBV12-4 and TRBJ1-1, with 8 bases identical to TRBD1. V lost 4 bases, J lost 5 bases, and 3 bases stayed unmatched. This CDR3 spans 13 amino acids. The CDR3 DNA reads as TGTGCCAGCAGTTCTTACAGGGGGACTGAAGCTTTCTTT. Protein product: CASSSYRGTEAFF.

CDR3: CASSVGQGYYGYTF. Written as DNA, the CDR3 is TGTGCCAGCAGCGTAGGTCAGGGCTACTATGGCTACACCTTC. The chain uses TRBV9 and TRBJ1-2; TRBD1 is a possible D gene (5 bases). The V gene lost 0 bases and the J gene lost 3 bases, with 9 bases spanning the gap. This CDR3 comprises 14 residues. Germline-derived CDR1 and CDR2 are SGDLS and YYNGEE. The variable domain in full, with the rest retrieved from reference TRBV9 and TRBJ1-2, is DSGVTQTPKHLITATGQRVTLRCSPRSGDLSVYWYQQSLDQGLQFLIQYYNGEERAKGNILERFSAQQFPDLHSELNLSSLELGDSALYFCASSVGQGYYGYTFGSGTRLTVV.

This clone was detected a few times. The chain is built from TRBV7-9 and TRBJ1-2; 9 bases map to TRBD1. The J segment lost 4 bases and the V segment lost 6 bases, leaving 9 bases of the junction unmatched. CDR3 length equals 15 residues. Germline V lookup: CDR1 SEHNR, CDR2 FQNEAQ (reference sequence). The CDR3 sequence: CASSSTGTGIYGYTF. In DNA form, the CDR3 reads TGTGCCAGCAGTTCGACCGGGACAGGGATCTATGGCTACACCTTC.

The V gene is TRBV4-2, the J gene TRBJ2-1, with 8 positions matching TRBD2. The CDR3 loop spans 17 amino acids. J was trimmed by 7 bases and V by 0 bases; bases with no gene match: 11. CDR1 is LGHNA and CDR2 is YNFKEQ in the germline V gene. The CDR3 here is CASSQDLSGRRENEQFF. CDR3 in DNA: TGTGCCAGCAGCCAAGATCTGAGCGGGAGAAGGGAAAATGAGCAGTTCTTC.

The rearrangement joins TRBV11-3 to TRBJ2-5, with TRBD1 matching over 9 bases. The ends lost 4 bases at V and 2 bases at J; junction bases unmatched: 2. Germline V gene sequence: CDR1 SGHNT, CDR2 YENEEA. This CDR3 has 14 amino acids. CDR3 sequence (DNA): TGTGCCAGCAGCTCGGGGACAGGGCAAGAGACCCAGTACTTC. Protein: CASSSGTGQETQYF.